This TCR beta chain is drawn from a study of blood T cell repertoires in COVID-19. With 5 bases removed from V and 7 bases from J, the gap between germline ends came to 18 bases. The CDR3 runs to 14 residues. Germline V gene data show CDR1 as SGHTA and CDR2 as FQGNSA. Here immunoSEQ multiplex PCR was the method, and the copy in TCRdb shows in-frame clones only, minus some. The data hold roughly 87,000 clones, with 86% observed a single time. The sequence was collected from a man in his fifties or sixties with active COVID-19. The sample consisted of peripheral blood. This rearrangement joins TRBV7-2 to TRBJ2-7; a weak D match, TRBD1 (8 bases). Written as DNA, the CDR3 is TGTGCCAGCAGCCCCCGGACAGGGAGGGGGGAGCAGTACTTC. Residues: CASSPRTGRGEQYF.